This T cell receptor beta chain was identified in a study of cytomegalovirus exposure and HLA in healthy donors. The CDR3 extends over 14 amino acids. V was pared by 0 bases and J by 4 bases, with 10 bases between. Germline CDR1 MNHNY, CDR2 SVGAGI (reference sequence). As for this clone: Antigen: not known.

General study points: Under in vitro conditions, a few CMV-associated chains were confirmed as specific for CMV antigens.

Measured with immunoSEQ multiplex PCR; TCRdb has only the in-frame clones, and not every one. The table lists under 250,000 clones, around 87% of them singletons. Sequencing used PBMCs. The V gene is TRBV6-6, the J gene TRBJ2-7, with D hard to call. The receptor comes from a woman aged 18-35 years in good health and CMV-seropositive. The DNA of the CDR3 is TGTGCCAGCAGTTACTCGACCAGGTCATACGAGCAGTACTTC. This encodes CASSYSTRSYEQYF.